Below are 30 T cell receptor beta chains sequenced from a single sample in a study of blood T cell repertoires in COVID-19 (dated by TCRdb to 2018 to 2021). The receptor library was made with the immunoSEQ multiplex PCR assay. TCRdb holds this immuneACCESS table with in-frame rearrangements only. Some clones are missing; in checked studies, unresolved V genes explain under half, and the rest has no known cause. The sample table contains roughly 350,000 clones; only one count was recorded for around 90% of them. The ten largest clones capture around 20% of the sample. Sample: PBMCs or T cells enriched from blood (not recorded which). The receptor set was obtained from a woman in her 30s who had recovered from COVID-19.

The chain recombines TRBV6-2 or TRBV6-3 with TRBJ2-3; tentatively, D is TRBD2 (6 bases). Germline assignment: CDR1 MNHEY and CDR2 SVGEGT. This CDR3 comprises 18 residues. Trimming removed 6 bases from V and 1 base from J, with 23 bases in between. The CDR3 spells CASSIHREPSDGTDTQYF. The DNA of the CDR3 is TGTGCCAGCAGCATTCACCGGGAGCCATCTGATGGCACAGATACGCAGTATTTT.

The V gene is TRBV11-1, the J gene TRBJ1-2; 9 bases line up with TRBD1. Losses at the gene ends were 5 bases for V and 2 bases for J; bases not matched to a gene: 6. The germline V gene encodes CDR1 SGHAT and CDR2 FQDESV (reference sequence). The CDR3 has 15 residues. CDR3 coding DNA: TGTGCCAGCAGCCAACCCGGGACAGGGAACTATGGCTACACCTTC. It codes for CASSQPGTGNYGYTF. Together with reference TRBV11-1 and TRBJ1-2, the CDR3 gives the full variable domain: EAEVAQSPRYKITEKSQAVAFWCDPISGHATLYWYRQILGQGPELLVQFQDESVVDDSQLPKDRFSAERLKGVDSTLKIQPAELGDSAMYLCASSQPGTGNYGYTFGSGTRLTVV.

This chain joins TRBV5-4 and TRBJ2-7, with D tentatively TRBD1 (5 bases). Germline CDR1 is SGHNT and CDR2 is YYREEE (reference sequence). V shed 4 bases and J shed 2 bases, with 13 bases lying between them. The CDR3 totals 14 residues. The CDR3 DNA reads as TGTGCCAGCAGCAGGGGTAGGGGCCCCTACGAGCAGTACTTC. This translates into CASSRGRGPYEQYF. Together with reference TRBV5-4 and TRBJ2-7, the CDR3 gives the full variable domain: ETGVTQSPTHLIKTRGQQVTLRCSSQSGHNTVSWYQQALGQGPQFIFQYYREEENGRGNFPPRFSGLQFPNYSSELNVNALELDDSALYLCASSRGRGPYEQYFGPGTRLTVT.

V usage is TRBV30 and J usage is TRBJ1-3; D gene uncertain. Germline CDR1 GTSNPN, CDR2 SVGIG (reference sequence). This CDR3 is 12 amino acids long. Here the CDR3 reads CASTSSGNTIYF. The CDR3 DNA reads TGTGCTTCAACCAGCTCTGGAAACACCATATATTTT.

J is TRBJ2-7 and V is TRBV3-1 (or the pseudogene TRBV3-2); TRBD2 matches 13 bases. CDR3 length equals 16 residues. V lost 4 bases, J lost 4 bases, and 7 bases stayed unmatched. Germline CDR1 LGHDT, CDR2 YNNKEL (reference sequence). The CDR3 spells CASSLRTSGRIYEQYF. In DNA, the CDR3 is TGTGCCAGCAGCCTTCGGACTAGCGGGAGAATTTACGAGCAGTACTTC.

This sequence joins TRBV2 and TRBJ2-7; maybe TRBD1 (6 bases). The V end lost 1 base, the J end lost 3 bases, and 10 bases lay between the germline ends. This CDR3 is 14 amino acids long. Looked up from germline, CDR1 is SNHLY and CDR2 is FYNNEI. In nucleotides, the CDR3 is TGTGCCAGCAGTGAAGTAGGACAGCACTACGAGCAGTACTTC. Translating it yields CASSEVGQHYEQYF. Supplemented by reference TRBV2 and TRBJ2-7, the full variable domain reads EPEVTQTPSHQVTQMGQEVILRCVPISNHLYFYWYRQILGQKVEFLVSFYNNEISEKSEIFDDQFSVERPDGSNFTLKIRSTKLEDSAMYFCASSEVGQHYEQYFGPGTRLTVT.

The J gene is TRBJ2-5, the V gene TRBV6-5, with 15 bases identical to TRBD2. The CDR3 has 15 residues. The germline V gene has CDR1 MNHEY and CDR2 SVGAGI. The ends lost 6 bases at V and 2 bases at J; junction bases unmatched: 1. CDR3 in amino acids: CASRGLAGGQETQYF. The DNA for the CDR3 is TGTGCCAGCAGAGGACTAGCGGGAGGGCAAGAGACCCAGTACTTC.

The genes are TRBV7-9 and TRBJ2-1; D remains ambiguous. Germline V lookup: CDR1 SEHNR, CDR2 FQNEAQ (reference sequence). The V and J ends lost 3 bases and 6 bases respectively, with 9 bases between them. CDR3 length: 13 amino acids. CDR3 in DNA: TGTGCCAGCAGCTTGTTTTTGGCCAATGAGCAGTTCTTC. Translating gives CASSLFLANEQFF. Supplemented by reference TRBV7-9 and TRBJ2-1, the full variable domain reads DTGVSQNPRHKITKRGQNVTFRCDPISEHNRLYWYRQTLGQGPEFLTYFQNEAQLEKSRLLSDRFSAERPKGSFSTLEIQRTEQGDSAMYLCASSLFLANEQFFGPGTRLTVL.

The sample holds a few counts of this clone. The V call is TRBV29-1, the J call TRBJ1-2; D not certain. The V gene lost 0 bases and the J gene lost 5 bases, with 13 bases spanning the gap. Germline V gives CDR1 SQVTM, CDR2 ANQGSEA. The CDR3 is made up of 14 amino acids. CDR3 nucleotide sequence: TGCAGCGTTGAAGACCCTAACCAAGTTTATGGCTACACCTTC. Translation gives CSVEDPNQVYGYTF.

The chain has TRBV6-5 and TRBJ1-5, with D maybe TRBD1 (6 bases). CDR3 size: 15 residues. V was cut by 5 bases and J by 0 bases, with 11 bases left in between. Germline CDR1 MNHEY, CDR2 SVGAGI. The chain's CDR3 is CASSTGTLSNQPQHF. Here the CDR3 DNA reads TGTGCCAGCAGTACCGGGACACTTAGCAATCAGCCCCAGCATTTT.

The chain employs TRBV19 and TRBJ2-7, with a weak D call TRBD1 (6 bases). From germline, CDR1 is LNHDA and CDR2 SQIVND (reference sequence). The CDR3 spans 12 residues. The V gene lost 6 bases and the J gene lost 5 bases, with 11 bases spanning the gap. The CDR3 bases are TGTGCCAGTAGCCGCAGGGGACACGAGCAGTACTTC. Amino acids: CASSRRGHEQYF.

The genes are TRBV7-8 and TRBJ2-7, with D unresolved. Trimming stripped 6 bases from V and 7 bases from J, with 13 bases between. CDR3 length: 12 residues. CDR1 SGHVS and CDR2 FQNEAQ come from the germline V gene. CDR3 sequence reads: CASSSANGEQYF. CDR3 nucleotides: TGTGCCAGCAGTTCCGCGAACGGGGAGCAGTACTTC.

The CDR3 sequence is CASSFRDRGNTGELFF. The CDR3 nucleotides read TGTGCCAGCAGCTTCCGGGACAGGGGGAACACCGGGGAGCTGTTTTTT. The V call is TRBV5-6, the J call TRBJ2-2, with 10 bases aligning to TRBD1. CDR3 length: 16 residues. Germline V gives CDR1 SGHDT, CDR2 YYEEEE. The ends lost 2 bases at V and 1 base at J; junction bases unmatched: 2.

CDR3 bases: TGTGCCACCAGCAGAAGCGGGAGCTACAATGAGCAGTTCTTC. The encoded protein is CATSRSGSYNEQFF. This chain uses TRBV15 with TRBJ2-1; TRBD2 agrees at 8 bases. The V gene end was trimmed by 2 bases and the J gene end by 3 bases; junction bases not matched to a gene: 0. The CDR3 has 14 amino acids. Germline CDR1 LNHNV, CDR2 YYDKDF (reference sequence).

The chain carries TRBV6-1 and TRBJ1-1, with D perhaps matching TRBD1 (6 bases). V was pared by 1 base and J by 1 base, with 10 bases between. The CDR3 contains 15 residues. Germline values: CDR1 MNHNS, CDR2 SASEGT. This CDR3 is CASSEGSGQNTEAFF. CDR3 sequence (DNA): TGTGCCAGCAGTGAAGGCTCGGGACAGAACACTGAAGCTTTCTTT.

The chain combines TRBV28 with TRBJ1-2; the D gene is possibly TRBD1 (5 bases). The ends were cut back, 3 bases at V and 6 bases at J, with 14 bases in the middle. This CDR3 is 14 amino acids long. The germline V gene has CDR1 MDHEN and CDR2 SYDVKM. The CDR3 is CASSLAGLADGYTF. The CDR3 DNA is TGTGCCAGCAGTTTGGCAGGGCTGGCAGATGGCTACACCTTC.

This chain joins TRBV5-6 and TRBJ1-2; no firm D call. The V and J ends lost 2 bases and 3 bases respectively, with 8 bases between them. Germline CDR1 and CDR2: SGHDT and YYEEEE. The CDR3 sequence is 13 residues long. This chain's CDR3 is CASSFYADYGYTF. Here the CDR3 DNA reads TGTGCCAGCAGCTTTTACGCGGACTATGGCTACACCTTC.

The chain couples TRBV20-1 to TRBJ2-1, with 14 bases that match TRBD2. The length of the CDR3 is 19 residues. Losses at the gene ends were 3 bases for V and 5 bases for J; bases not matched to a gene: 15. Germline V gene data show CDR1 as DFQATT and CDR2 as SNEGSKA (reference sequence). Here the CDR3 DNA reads TGCAGTGCTAGTGAGGAGGCTAAGGGACTAGCGGGGGACGACAATGAGCAGTTCTTC. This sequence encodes CSASEEAKGLAGDDNEQFF.

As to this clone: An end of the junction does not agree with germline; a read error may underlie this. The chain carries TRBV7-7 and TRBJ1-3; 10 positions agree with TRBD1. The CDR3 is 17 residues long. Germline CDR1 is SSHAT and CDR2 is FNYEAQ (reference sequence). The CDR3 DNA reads TGTGCTAGCAGCCGTTCCGGGACAGGGGACTCTGGAAACACCATATATTTT. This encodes CASSRSGTGDSGNTIYF.

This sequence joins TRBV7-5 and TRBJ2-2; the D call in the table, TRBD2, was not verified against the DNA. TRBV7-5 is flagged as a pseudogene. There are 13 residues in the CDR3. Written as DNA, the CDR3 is TGTGCCAGAAGACCTAGCGACACCGGGGAGCTGTTTTTT. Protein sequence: CARRPSDTGELFF.

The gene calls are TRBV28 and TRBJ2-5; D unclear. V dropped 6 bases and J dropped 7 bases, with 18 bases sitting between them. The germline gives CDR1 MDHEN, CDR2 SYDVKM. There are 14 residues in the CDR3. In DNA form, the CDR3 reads TGTGCCAGCAGCCCGGAGTCAAGCCTAGGGACCCAGTACTTC. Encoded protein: CASSPESSLGTQYF.

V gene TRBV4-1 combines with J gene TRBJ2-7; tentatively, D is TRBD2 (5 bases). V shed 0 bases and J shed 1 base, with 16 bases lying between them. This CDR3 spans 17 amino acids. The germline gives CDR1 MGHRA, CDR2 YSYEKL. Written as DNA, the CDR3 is TGCGCCAGCAGCCAAGAATCACTGCAGCGGAGATCCTACGAGCAGTACTTC. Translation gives CASSQESLQRRSYEQYF.

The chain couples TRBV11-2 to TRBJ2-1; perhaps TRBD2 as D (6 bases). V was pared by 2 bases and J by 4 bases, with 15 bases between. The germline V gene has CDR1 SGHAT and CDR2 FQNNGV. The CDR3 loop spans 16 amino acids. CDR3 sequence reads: CASSLTTGASYNEQFF. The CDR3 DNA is TGTGCCAGCAGCTTAACCACGGGAGCTTCTTACAATGAGCAGTTCTTC.

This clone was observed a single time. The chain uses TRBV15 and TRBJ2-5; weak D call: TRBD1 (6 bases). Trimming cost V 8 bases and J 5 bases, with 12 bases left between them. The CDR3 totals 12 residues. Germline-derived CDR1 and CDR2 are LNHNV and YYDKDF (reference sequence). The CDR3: CATSGAGETQYF. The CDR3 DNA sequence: TGTGCCACCTCAGGGGCCGGGGAGACCCAGTACTTC.

Here the CDR3 reads CASSLARLVPYEQYF. The CDR3 coding sequence is TGTGCCAGCAGTTTAGCCCGACTAGTTCCCTACGAGCAGTACTTC. The chain employs TRBV27 and TRBJ2-7; a possible D gene is TRBD2 (6 bases). CDR1 and CDR2 from the germline V gene are MNHEY and SMNVEV (reference sequence). The CDR3 covers 15 residues. V lost 2 bases to trimming and J lost 2 bases, with 13 bases between them.

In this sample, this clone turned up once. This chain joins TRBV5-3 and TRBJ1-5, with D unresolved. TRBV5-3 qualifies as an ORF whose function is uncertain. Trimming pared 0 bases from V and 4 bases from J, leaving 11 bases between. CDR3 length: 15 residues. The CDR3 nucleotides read TGTGCCAGAAGCTTGGTTCTGGGCTCGAATCAGCCCCAGCATTTT. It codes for CARSLVLGSNQPQHF.

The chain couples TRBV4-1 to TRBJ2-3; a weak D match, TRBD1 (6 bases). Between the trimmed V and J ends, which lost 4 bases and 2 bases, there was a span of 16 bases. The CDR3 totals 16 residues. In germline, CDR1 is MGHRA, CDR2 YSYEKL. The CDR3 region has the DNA TGCGCCAGCAGCCTTAAGACAGGACCTTTCACAGATACGCAGTATTTT. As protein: CASSLKTGPFTDTQYF.

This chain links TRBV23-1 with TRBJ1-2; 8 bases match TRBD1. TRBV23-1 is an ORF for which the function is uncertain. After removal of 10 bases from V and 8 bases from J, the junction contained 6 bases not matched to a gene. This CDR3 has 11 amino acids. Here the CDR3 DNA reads TGCGCCAACAGGGGGGGAAGCGGCTACACCTTC. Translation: CANRGGSGYTF.

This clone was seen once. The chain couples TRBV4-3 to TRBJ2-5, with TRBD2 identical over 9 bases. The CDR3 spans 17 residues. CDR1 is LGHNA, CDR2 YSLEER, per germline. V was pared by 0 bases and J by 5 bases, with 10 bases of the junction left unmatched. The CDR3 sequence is CASSQDRGAGGLETQYF. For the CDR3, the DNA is TGCGCCAGCAGCCAAGATCGGGGAGCGGGAGGTCTGGAGACCCAGTACTTC.

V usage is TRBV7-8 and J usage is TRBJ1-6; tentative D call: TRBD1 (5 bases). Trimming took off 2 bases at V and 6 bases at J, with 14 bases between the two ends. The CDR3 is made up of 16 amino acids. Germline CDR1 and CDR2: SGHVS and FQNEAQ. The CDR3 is CASSLNPRGTNSPLHF. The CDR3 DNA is TGTGCCAGCAGCTTAAATCCCCGGGGGACTAATTCACCCCTCCACTTT.